The 21 T cell receptor beta chains below come from one sample, sequenced in a study of regulatory T cells in long-lasting Graves disease (dated by TCRdb to the early 2020s). The method was multiplex PCR. The instrument given in TCRdb is Illumina HiSeq 4000. TCR beta libraries were built with iRepertoire HTBI primers and Arm-PCR amplification of CDR3 regions. The raw public data were reprocessed by TCRdb itself: fastp quality trimming at Q25, MiXCR clonotype calling, in-frame beta chains only. Every CDR3 protein is listed once, alongside the most common genes and DNA of its rows. In all, the sample holds about 660,000 distinct CDR3 sequences, and 25% to 30% of those were seen once. The ten top clones hold under 50% of the sample. The time point label here, explained by the study, means: persistent/refractory GD, antithyroid drugs over 5 years with positive TRAb. RNA was extracted from PBMCs in TRIzol for both TCR sequencing and RNA sequencing.

This material consisted of peripheral blood mononuclear cells (PBMCs), taken when the disease was refractory, from a patient treated with antithyroid drugs. All receptors come from a female donor with Graves disease.

This clonotype was seen at least ten times. In DNA, the CDR3 is TGTGCCAGCAGTTTGCTAGCTACCTACGAGCAGTACTTC. Translated: CASSLLATYEQYF. The V call is TRBV28, the J call TRBJ2-7; TRBD2 is a possible D gene (5 bases). The V gene's germline CDR1 is MDHEN and CDR2 SYDVKM. V shed 3 bases and J shed 2 bases, with 8 bases lying between them. The CDR3 has 13 residues.

This clonotype was counted only a few times. The chain combines TRBV3-1 with TRBJ1-2; D unclear. V gave up 0 bases and J gave up 6 bases, with 11 bases separating them. CDR1 and CDR2 from the germline V gene are LGHDT and YNNKEL (reference sequence). The CDR3 runs to 14 residues. In DNA, the CDR3 is TGTGCCAGCAGCCAAGATGAAGGGTACCATGGCTACACCTTC. Residues: CASSQDEGYHGYTF.

The chain couples TRBV10-3 to TRBJ2-2, with TRBD1 identical over 9 bases. The CDR3 spans 15 residues. Trimming took 0 bases from V and 7 from J; bases not matched to a gene: 3. Germline CDR1 ENHRY, CDR2 SYGVKD. DNA for the CDR3: TGTGCCATCAGTGAGTCAGACAGGGGGTACGGGGAGCTGTTTTTT. Amino acid sequence: CAISESDRGYGELFF.

There are a few counts of this clonotype. This chain uses TRBV2 with TRBJ2-2; D gene ambiguous. This CDR3 is built from 15 residues. Trimming removed 10 bases at V and 5 bases at J, with 20 bases between. The germline gives CDR1 SNHLY, CDR2 FYNNEI. The CDR3 nucleotides read TGTGCCATCAATTCCCCCTTTAGAACAACCGGGGAGCTGTTTTTT. This encodes CAINSPFRTTGELFF.

This clonotype was counted at least ten times. The chain couples TRBV12-3 or TRBV12-4 to TRBJ1-4, with D tentatively TRBD1 (5 bases). Deletions cut 7 bases from V and 8 bases from J, with 17 bases between. CDR3 length equals 14 residues. This CDR3 reads CASTSGRRGEKLFF. Here the CDR3 DNA reads TGTGCCAGCACTTCCGGGAGAAGGGGCGAAAAACTGTTTTTT.

In this sample, this clonotype turned up many times. This chain joins TRBV12-3 or TRBV12-4 and TRBJ1-2, with D maybe TRBD1 (6 bases). Trimming took 3 bases from V and 4 from J, leaving 24 bases between them. The CDR3 sequence is 18 residues long. DNA for the CDR3: TGTGCCAGCAGTTTTAGTGGGACATGGGGGCCCCCCGGCTATGGCTACACCTTC. The encoded protein is CASSFSGTWGPPGYGYTF.

The rearrangement joins TRBV6-2 or TRBV6-3 to TRBJ1-2; tentative D call: TRBD1 (6 bases). This CDR3 has 12 amino acids. CDR1 MNHEY and CDR2 SVGEGT come from the germline V gene. Trimming pared 2 bases from V and 8 bases from J, leaving 9 bases between. CDR3 residues: CASSYGGWGYTF. In DNA, the CDR3 is TGTGCCAGCAGTTACGGGGGCTGGGGCTACACCTTC.

This chain connects TRBV3-1 to TRBJ1-1; D ambiguous. Germline-derived CDR1 and CDR2 are LGHDT and YNNKEL (reference sequence). The CDR3 consists of 18 residues. V was cut by 0 bases and J by 1 base, with 18 bases left in between. The CDR3 protein is CASSQDPLGSPGNTEAFF. CDR3 nucleotide sequence: TGTGCCAGCAGCCAAGATCCTTTGGGTTCCCCCGGGAACACTGAAGCTTTCTTT.

The rearrangement joins TRBV6-2 or TRBV6-3 to TRBJ2-7, with D perhaps TRBD1 (6 bases). Germline V gives CDR1 MNHEY, CDR2 SVGEGT. V lost 4 bases, J lost 0 bases, and 13 bases lay in between. The CDR3 consists of 15 residues. The CDR3 protein is CASSSWTALSYEQYF. The CDR3 region has the DNA TGTGCCAGCAGTTCCTGGACAGCGCTCTCCTACGAGCAGTACTTC.

The rearrangement uses TRBV6-1 and TRBJ1-1; 9 nucleotides line up with TRBD1. CDR1 is MNHNS and CDR2 is SASEGT in the germline V gene. V lost 7 bases, J lost 10 bases, and 4 bases stayed unmatched. This CDR3 contains 11 residues. This chain's CDR3 is CASTKQGAAFF. For the CDR3, the DNA is TGTGCCAGCACAAAACAGGGGGCAGCTTTCTTT.

The gene calls are TRBV19 and TRBJ2-5; the D gene could be TRBD1 or TRBD2 (6 bases each). The J call is doubtful: the DNA matches TRBJ2-1 better. The V gene's germline CDR1 is LNHDA and CDR2 SQIVND (reference sequence). The CDR3 sequence is 15 residues long. CDR3 sequence: CASSLRGGTTNEQFF. CDR3 nucleotide sequence: TGTGCCAGTAGTCTCCGAGGGGGGACAACCAATGAGCAGTTCTTC.

This chain uses TRBV6-2 or TRBV6-3 with TRBJ2-2, with 8 positions matching TRBD2. The CDR3 length is 18 residues. Germline CDR1 reads MNHEY; CDR2 reads SVGEGT. V was clipped by 0 bases and J by 3 bases; unmatched bases: 9. The CDR3 coding sequence is TGTGCCAGCAGTTACTCGTTGGGGCGGGAGGCACACACCGGGGAGCTGTTTTTT. The encoded protein is CASSYSLGREAHTGELFF.

On this clonotype itself: A read error is possible here, since a much larger clone lies one base away. This chain joins TRBV20-1 and TRBJ2-5; the match to TRBD2 covers 9 bases. V lost 4 bases, J lost 4 bases, and 4 bases stayed unmatched. CDR3 length: 13 amino acids. Germline V gene lookup returns CDR1 DFQATT and CDR2 SNEGSKA (reference sequence). Here the CDR3 reads CSAIGLATETQYF. CDR3 DNA sequence: TGCAGTGCTATCGGACTAGCGACAGAGACCCAGTACTTC.

The chain carries TRBV5-1 and TRBJ1-4; tentative D call: TRBD1 (5 bases). Germline V gene lookup returns CDR1 SGHRS and CDR2 YFSETQ. V was shortened by 1 base and J by 3 bases, with 16 bases between the two germline ends. There are 17 residues in the CDR3. CDR3 sequence (DNA): TGCGCCAGCAGCTTGAGGACCCCGGTGGGGCCTAATGAAAAACTGTTTTTT. This translates into CASSLRTPVGPNEKLFF.

This clonotype has a count of ten or more. The rearrangement joins TRBV12-3 or TRBV12-4 to TRBJ1-4; TRBD1 aligns across 10 bases. The CDR3 has 16 residues. The trim removed 6 bases at V and 8 bases at J, leaving 12 bases unmatched. The CDR3 DNA reads TGTGCCAGCAGGCCCTTTCCCGGGACAGGGGACGAAAAACTGTTTTTT. It yields the protein CASRPFPGTGDEKLFF.

The chain uses TRBV7-8 and TRBJ1-4; tentatively, D is TRBD1 (6 bases). CDR1 SGHVS and CDR2 FQNEAQ come from the germline V gene. The CDR3 has 16 residues. Trimming stripped 3 bases from V and 5 bases from J, with 16 bases between. CDR3: CASSFAGGRENEKLFF. The CDR3 coding sequence is TGTGCCAGCAGCTTTGCGGGGGGCAGGGAAAATGAAAAACTGTTTTTT.

The chain employs TRBV5-1 and TRBJ2-7, with 7 bases aligning to TRBD1. The germline CDR1 and CDR2 sequences are SGHRS and YFSETQ. CDR3 size: 15 residues. V lost 2 bases and J lost 1; bases outside the gene matches: 6. The CDR3 protein is CASSFAGGQSYEQYF. Here the CDR3 DNA reads TGCGCCAGCAGCTTCGCAGGGGGTCAGTCCTACGAGCAGTACTTC.

The V call is TRBV5-1, the J call TRBJ1-4, with 7 bases matching TRBD1. CDR1 is SGHRS, CDR2 YFSETQ, per germline. The CDR3 has 14 residues. V shed 3 bases and J 8 bases; nucleotides not matched to a gene: 7. The CDR3 nucleotides read TGCGCCAGCAGCTCGACAGGGATAGAGGAAAAACTGTTTTTT. Translating it yields CASSSTGIEEKLFF.

V and J are TRBV9 and TRBJ1-1; 10 nucleotides agree with TRBD1. After removal of 0 bases from V and 7 bases from J, the junction contained 3 bases not matched to a gene. The germline CDR1 and CDR2 sequences are SGDLS and YYNGEE. The CDR3 contains 14 residues. CDR3 sequence (DNA): TGTGCCAGCAGCGTAGTCCGGGACAGGGGTGAAGCTTTCTTT. Translating gives CASSVVRDRGEAFF. Filled out from reference TRBV9 and TRBJ1-1, the complete variable domain reads DSGVTQTPKHLITATGQRVTLRCSPRSGDLSVYWYQQSLDQGLQFLIQYYNGEERAKGNILERFSAQQFPDLHSELNLSSLELGDSALYFCASSVVRDRGEAFFGQGTRLTVV.

This clonotype turned up a few times. The rearrangement joins TRBV12-3 or TRBV12-4 to TRBJ2-2; TRBD1 aligns across 8 bases. CDR3 length equals 15 residues. Losses at the gene ends were 6 bases for V and 0 bases for J; bases not matched to a gene: 3. The CDR3 loop reads CASRKDRANTGELFF. The CDR3 DNA follows: TGTGCCAGCAGAAAGGACAGGGCGAACACCGGGGAGCTGTTTTTT.

There are a few counts of this clonotype. The genes are TRBV5-1 and TRBJ1-1; 8 bases match TRBD1. Losses at the gene ends were 0 bases for V and 4 bases for J; bases not matched to a gene: 8. The CDR3 is 16 amino acids. Per germline, CDR1 SGHRS and CDR2 YFSETQ. The DNA of the CDR3 is TGCGCCAGCAGCTTGGAGTCAGGGGGCAGGAGCACTGAAGCTTTCTTT. Translation gives CASSLESGGRSTEAFF.